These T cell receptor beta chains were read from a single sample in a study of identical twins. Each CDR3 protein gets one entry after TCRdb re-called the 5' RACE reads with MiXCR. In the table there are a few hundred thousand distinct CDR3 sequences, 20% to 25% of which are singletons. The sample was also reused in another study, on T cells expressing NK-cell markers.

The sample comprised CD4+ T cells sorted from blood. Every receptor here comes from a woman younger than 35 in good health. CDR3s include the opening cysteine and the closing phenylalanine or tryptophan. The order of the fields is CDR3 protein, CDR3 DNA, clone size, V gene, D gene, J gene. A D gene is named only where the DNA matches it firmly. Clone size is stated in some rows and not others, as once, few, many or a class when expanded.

CDR3aa: CSAKHLQTSQETQYF
CDR3nt: TGCAGTGCTAAACATCTCCAGACATCCCAAGAGACCCAGTACTTC
abundance: -
v_gene: TRBV20-1
d_gene: -
j_gene: TRBJ2-5

CDR3aa: CSGLGLAGDEQYF
CDR3nt: TGCAGTGGCCTCGGACTAGCGGGAGACGAGCAGTACTTC
abundance: few
v_gene: TRBV20-1
d_gene: TRBD2
j_gene: TRBJ2-7

CDR3aa: CASSLELAGVPQGEQYF
CDR3nt: TGTGCCAGCAGCTTGGAACTAGCGGGAGTCCCTCAGGGTGAGCAGTACTTC
abundance: -
v_gene: TRBV11-2
d_gene: TRBD2
j_gene: TRBJ2-7

CDR3aa: CASSERNPLARETQYF
CDR3nt: TGTGCCAGCAGTGAAAGAAACCCGCTAGCCCGAGAGACCCAGTACTTC
abundance: -
v_gene: TRBV6-1
d_gene: -
j_gene: TRBJ2-5

CDR3aa: CASGGYTGTGGEAFF
CDR3nt: TGTGCCAGCGGAGGGTATACCGGGACAGGGGGTGAAGCTTTCTTT
abundance: few
v_gene: TRBV12-3/TRBV12-4
d_gene: TRBD1
j_gene: TRBJ1-1

CDR3aa: CAWSGKTGGGDTQYF
CDR3nt: TGTGCCTGGAGTGGCAAGACAGGGGGTGGAGATACGCAGTATTTT
abundance: few
v_gene: TRBV30
d_gene: TRBD1
j_gene: TRBJ2-3

CDR3aa: CASSLALESLETQYF
CDR3nt: TGTGCCAGCAGCTTAGCGTTGGAGAGTTTGGAGACCCAGTACTTC
abundance: few
v_gene: TRBV11-3
d_gene: -
j_gene: TRBJ2-5

CDR3aa: CASSPTSVFNEQFF
CDR3nt: TGTGCCAGCAGTCCGACTAGCGTATTCAATGAGCAGTTCTTC
abundance: once
v_gene: TRBV6-2/TRBV6-3
d_gene: TRBD2
j_gene: TRBJ2-1

CDR3aa: CSASSGRNQPQHF
CDR3nt: TGCAGTGCTAGTTCCGGACGAAATCAGCCCCAGCATTTT
abundance: few
v_gene: TRBV20-1
d_gene: -
j_gene: TRBJ1-5

CDR3aa: CASSLHHGGTYEQYF
CDR3nt: TGCGCCAGCAGCCTCCACCATGGAGGAACCTACGAGCAGTACTTC
abundance: -
v_gene: TRBV5-1
d_gene: -
j_gene: TRBJ2-7

CDR3aa: CSASRRPSNYGYTF
CDR3nt: TGCAGTGCTAGTCGACGGCCATCCAACTATGGCTACACCTTC
abundance: -
v_gene: TRBV20-1
d_gene: -
j_gene: TRBJ1-2

CDR3aa: CASSQGGRVYEQYF
CDR3nt: TGTGCCAGCAGTCAGGGGGGGCGGGTCTACGAGCAGTACTTC
abundance: -
v_gene: TRBV6-1
d_gene: -
j_gene: TRBJ2-7

CDR3aa: CASSLENRHNEQFF
CDR3nt: TGCGCCAGCAGCTTGGAGAACCGACACAATGAGCAGTTCTTC
abundance: -
v_gene: TRBV5-1
d_gene: -
j_gene: TRBJ2-1

CDR3aa: CASTGTGGRYEQYF
CDR3nt: TGTGCCAGCACCGGGACGGGGGGTCGCTACGAGCAGTACTTC
abundance: -
v_gene: TRBV12-3/TRBV12-4
d_gene: TRBD2
j_gene: TRBJ2-7

CDR3aa: CASSLGTSDEQFF
CDR3nt: TGTGCCAGCAGCTTAGGGACTAGCGATGAGCAGTTCTTC
abundance: few
v_gene: TRBV5-6
d_gene: TRBD2
j_gene: TRBJ2-1

CDR3aa: CASRSDGNTIYF
CDR3nt: TGTGCCAGCAGATCGGACGGAAACACCATATATTTT
abundance: -
v_gene: TRBV3-1
d_gene: -
j_gene: TRBJ1-3

CDR3aa: CASTDRGQASPTEAFF
CDR3nt: TGTGCCAGCACAGACAGGGGGCAAGCGTCTCCAACAGAAGCTTTCTTT
abundance: -
v_gene: TRBV11-3
d_gene: TRBD1
j_gene: TRBJ1-1

CDR3aa: CASSLYRTGNTGELFF
CDR3nt: TGTGCCAGCAGCTTGTATCGGACAGGGAACACCGGGGAGCTGTTTTTT
abundance: -
v_gene: TRBV5-6
d_gene: TRBD1
j_gene: TRBJ2-2

CDR3aa: CASSFRGEPTYEQYF
CDR3nt: TGTGCCAGCAGCTTCCGAGGGGAGCCCACCTACGAGCAGTACTTC
abundance: -
v_gene: TRBV7-6
d_gene: -
j_gene: TRBJ2-7

CDR3aa: CASSQTSGHFNEQFF
CDR3nt: TGTGCCAGCAGCCAAACTAGCGGTCACTTCAATGAGCAGTTCTTC
abundance: few
v_gene: TRBV4-2
d_gene: TRBD2
j_gene: TRBJ2-1

CDR3aa: CASSLISEVAQYF
CDR3nt: TGTGCCAGCAGTTTAATCAGCGAGGTGGCCCAGTACTTC
abundance: -
v_gene: TRBV12-3/TRBV12-4
d_gene: -
j_gene: TRBJ2-5

CDR3aa: CASSLGQGYDTEAFF
CDR3nt: TGTGCCAGCAGCTTGGGACAGGGGTACGACACTGAAGCTTTCTTT
abundance: -
v_gene: TRBV7-9
d_gene: TRBD1
j_gene: TRBJ1-1

CDR3aa: CSANDRVHEQYF
CDR3nt: TGCAGTGCTAATGACAGGGTCCACGAGCAGTACTTC
abundance: few
v_gene: TRBV20-1
d_gene: TRBD1
j_gene: TRBJ2-7

CDR3aa: CASTRDSNEQFF
CDR3nt: TGTGCCAGCACCCGAGACAGCAACGAGCAGTTCTTC
abundance: -
v_gene: TRBV7-9
d_gene: -
j_gene: TRBJ2-1

CDR3aa: CASSIRGEKLFF
CDR3nt: TGTGCCAGTAGTATACGGGGTGAAAAACTGTTTTTT
abundance: -
v_gene: TRBV19
d_gene: -
j_gene: TRBJ1-4

CDR3aa: CASKGRDEQFF
CDR3nt: TGCGCCAGCAAGGGGCGGGATGAGCAGTTCTTC
abundance: -
v_gene: TRBV5-1
d_gene: -
j_gene: TRBJ2-1

CDR3aa: CASSLIKGLVSSYEQYF
CDR3nt: TGTGCCAGCAGCTTAATAAAAGGACTTGTGAGCTCCTACGAGCAGTACTTC
abundance: few
v_gene: TRBV7-9
d_gene: -
j_gene: TRBJ2-7

CDR3aa: CSASLRQWNEQFF
CDR3nt: TGCAGTGCTAGTCTGCGGCAGTGGAATGAGCAGTTCTTC
abundance: few
v_gene: TRBV20-1
d_gene: -
j_gene: TRBJ2-1

CDR3aa: CASSQKAIRDTQYF
CDR3nt: TGTGCCAGCAGCCAAAAGGCCATTCGGGATACGCAGTATTTT
abundance: -
v_gene: TRBV7-2
d_gene: -
j_gene: TRBJ2-3

CDR3aa: CASSPGPYRVTQYF
CDR3nt: TGTGCCAGCAGCCCCGGACCGTACCGGGTGACCCAGTACTTC
abundance: once
v_gene: TRBV11-3
d_gene: -
j_gene: TRBJ2-5

CDR3aa: CASSPQGQGNTEAFF
CDR3nt: TGCGCCAGCAGCCCACAGGGACAAGGGAACACTGAAGCTTTCTTT
abundance: -
v_gene: TRBV5-1
d_gene: -
j_gene: TRBJ1-1

CDR3aa: CATDRGGRGSSYNEQFF
CDR3nt: TGTGCCACCGACCGCGGGGGGCGGGGAAGCTCCTACAATGAGCAGTTCTTC
abundance: few
v_gene: TRBV6-2/TRBV6-3
d_gene: TRBD2
j_gene: TRBJ2-1

CDR3aa: CASSLAAGRASPLHF
CDR3nt: TGTGCCAGCAGTTTAGCGGCAGGGCGGGCTTCACCCCTCCACTTT
abundance: few
v_gene: TRBV12-3/TRBV12-4
d_gene: -
j_gene: TRBJ1-6

CDR3aa: CASTLRLADTQYF
CDR3nt: TGTGCCAGCACCTTAAGACTAGCAGATACGCAGTATTTT
abundance: few
v_gene: TRBV6-2/TRBV6-3
d_gene: -
j_gene: TRBJ2-3

CDR3aa: CASSRGGGSYNSPLHF
CDR3nt: TGTGCCAGCAGTCGCGGTGGCGGATCCTATAATTCACCCCTCCACTTT
abundance: few
v_gene: TRBV6-2/TRBV6-3
d_gene: -
j_gene: TRBJ1-6

CDR3aa: CSGGQGGNQPQHF
CDR3nt: TGCAGCGGGGGACAGGGGGGCAATCAGCCCCAGCATTTT
abundance: few
v_gene: TRBV29-1
d_gene: TRBD1
j_gene: TRBJ1-5

CDR3aa: CASTRTSGDEQFF
CDR3nt: TGTGCCAGCACCCGGACTAGCGGTGATGAGCAGTTCTTC
abundance: -
v_gene: TRBV2
d_gene: TRBD2
j_gene: TRBJ2-1

CDR3aa: CASSLNQGGGGTQYF
CDR3nt: TGTGCCAGCAGTTTAAACCAAGGAGGGGGGGGTACGCAGTATTTT
abundance: few
v_gene: TRBV12-3/TRBV12-4
d_gene: -
j_gene: TRBJ2-3

CDR3aa: CASTTGDGYYEQYF
CDR3nt: TGTGCCAGCACGACAGGGGATGGGTACTACGAGCAGTACTTC
abundance: many
v_gene: TRBV12-3/TRBV12-4
d_gene: TRBD1
j_gene: TRBJ2-7

CDR3aa: CATRPNRSGDGYTF
CDR3nt: TGTGCCACCAGGCCCAATCGGAGTGGCGATGGCTACACCTTC
abundance: -
v_gene: TRBV10-3
d_gene: -
j_gene: TRBJ1-2

CDR3aa: CASSPRGSNQPQHF
CDR3nt: TGTGCCAGCAGCCCCCGGGGTAGCAATCAGCCCCAGCATTTT
abundance: many
v_gene: TRBV6-1
d_gene: -
j_gene: TRBJ1-5

CDR3aa: CATAGLAGERSYNEQFF
CDR3nt: TGTGCCACCGCGGGTCTAGCGGGAGAAAGATCCTACAATGAGCAGTTCTTC
abundance: few
v_gene: TRBV12-3/TRBV12-4
d_gene: TRBD2
j_gene: TRBJ2-1